The 23 T cell receptor beta chains presented below share a single source sample, sequenced in a study of cytomegalovirus exposure and HLA in healthy donors. Both 60 Vbeta primers and 13 Jbeta primers went into the PCR. Sequencing used immunoSEQ multiplex PCR; TCRdb keeps in-frame clones, though not all of them. The table counts about 190,000 clones; around 6% lies in the top ten. Sequencing used PBMCs. The receptors come from a man younger than 45 in good health and CMV-seronegative.

This sequence joins TRBV5-4 and TRBJ1-3; the D gene is possibly TRBD1 (6 bases). V shed 4 bases and J shed 0 bases, with 14 bases lying between them. Germline V gene data show CDR1 as SGHNT and CDR2 as YYREEE (reference sequence). The CDR3 totals 16 residues. CDR3 nucleotides: TGTGCCAGCAGCCAAAATACAGGGTACTCTGGAAACACCATATATTTT. This codes for CASSQNTGYSGNTIYF. Looking up the rest from reference TRBV5-4 and TRBJ1-3 gives the full variable domain: ETGVTQSPTHLIKTRGQQVTLRCSSQSGHNTVSWYQQALGQGPQFIFQYYREEENGRGNFPPRFSGLQFPNYSSELNVNALELDDSALYLCASSQNTGYSGNTIYFGEGSWLTVV.

The V call is TRBV11-3, the J call TRBJ1-3; 8 bases map to TRBD1. The length of the CDR3 is 12 residues. The V gene end was trimmed by 5 bases and the J gene end by 10 bases; junction bases not matched to a gene: 4. CDR1 and CDR2 from the germline V gene are SGHNT and YENEEA. The CDR3 nucleotides read TGTGCCAGCAGCAGGACAGGGCGGACCATATATTTT. This sequence encodes CASSRTGRTIYF.

The chain combines TRBV10-2 with TRBJ1-2, with 9 nucleotides matching TRBD1. V shed 5 bases and J 0 bases; nucleotides not matched to a gene: 10. CDR3 length: 17 amino acids. CDR1 WSHSY and CDR2 SAAADI come from the germline V gene. The CDR3 protein is CASSIGGGTGSNYGYTF. The CDR3 region has the DNA TGCGCCAGCAGTATAGGGGGGGGGACAGGGTCTAACTATGGCTACACCTTC.

V and J are TRBV5-1 and TRBJ1-4, with 7 bases identical to TRBD1. From germline, CDR1 is SGHRS and CDR2 YFSETQ. V dropped 2 bases and J dropped 7; count of bases not matched to a gene: 5. This CDR3 contains 14 residues. The CDR3 DNA reads TGCGCCAGCAGCTTAGGGGGCGGTGGTGAAAAACTGTTTTTT. Translating gives CASSLGGGGEKLFF.

This chain joins TRBV6-5 and TRBJ2-3, with 11 bases matching TRBD1. Trimming at V came to 6 bases and at J to 0 bases, leaving 2 bases not matched to a gene. The CDR3 has 15 residues. Germline lookup yields CDR1 MNHEY and CDR2 SVGAGI. CDR3 amino acids: CASRWDRGSTDTQYF. Written as DNA, the CDR3 is TGTGCCAGCAGATGGGACAGGGGGAGCACAGATACGCAGTATTTT.

The chain couples TRBV11-2 to TRBJ2-7; the D is unclear. The CDR3 is 14 residues long. V was pared by 4 bases and J by 3 bases, with 13 bases between. Looked up from germline, CDR1 is SGHAT and CDR2 is FQNNGV. CDR3 sequence (DNA): TGTGCCAGCAGCTCTTACCGGAGCCTCTACGAGCAGTACTTC. This sequence encodes CASSSYRSLYEQYF.

The CDR3 region has the DNA TGTGCCAGCAGCCGATCTAGCGAGGCGCAGTATTTT. This translates into CASSRSSEAQYF. The chain uses TRBV5-4 and TRBJ2-3; TRBD2 is a possible D gene (6 bases). This CDR3 comprises 12 residues. Germline CDR1 and CDR2: SGHNT and YYREEE (reference sequence). The germline V and J ends were trimmed by 4 bases and 10 bases, with 13 bases remaining between them.

The chain couples TRBV30 to TRBJ1-4; a weak D match, TRBD1 (6 bases). CDR1 GTSNPN and CDR2 SVGIG come from the germline V gene (reference sequence). V was cut by 8 bases and J by 0 bases, with 16 bases left in between. CDR3 length: 15 residues. In DNA form, the CDR3 reads TGTGCCGGCCTCCCGGGACAAGCAACTAATGAAAAACTGTTTTTT. This codes for CAGLPGQATNEKLFF. Filled out from reference TRBV30 and TRBJ1-4, the complete variable domain reads SQTIHQWPATLVQPVGSPLSLECTVEGTSNPNLYWYRQAAGRGLQLLFYSVGIGQISSEVPQNLSASRPQDRQFILSSKKLLLSDSGFYLCAGLPGQATNEKLFFGSGTQLSVL.

About this clone itself: Its ends do not fully match the called genes, so a read error is possible. Other DNA sequences in this sample translate to the same CDR3. This rearrangement joins TRBV6-1 to TRBJ1-1, with D tentatively TRBD1 (6 bases). This CDR3 is 14 amino acids long. Germline loops: CDR1 MNHNS, CDR2 SASEGT. The CDR3 region is CASSEGQGNTEAFF. CDR3 DNA sequence: TGTGCCAGCAGTGAAGGGCAGGGGAACACCGAAGCTTTCTTT.

V usage is TRBV2 and J usage is TRBJ1-6, with a possible D match to TRBD1 (6 bases). The V and J ends lost 2 bases and 8 bases respectively, with 13 bases between them. Per the germline V gene, CDR1 is SNHLY and CDR2 is FYNNEI. CDR3 size: 15 residues. The CDR3 loop is CASSEQGNGHSPLHF. DNA for the CDR3: TGTGCCAGCAGTGAACAGGGGAACGGCCATTCACCCCTCCACTTT.

This chain joins TRBV16 and TRBJ2-2; weak D call: TRBD1 (5 bases). This CDR3 contains 14 residues. V lost 4 bases, J lost 6 bases, and 12 bases lay in between. CDR1 and CDR2 (germline): KGHSY, FQNENV. The CDR3 nucleotides are TGTGCCAGCAGCCGACAGATTACACCCGGGGAGCTGTTTTTT. Translating gives CASSRQITPGELFF.

This chain uses TRBV30 with TRBJ2-3; tentatively, D is TRBD1 (7 bases). V was trimmed by 3 bases and J by 4 bases, leaving 17 bases between them. Germline CDR1 and CDR2: GTSNPN and SVGIG (reference sequence). The CDR3 has 15 amino acids. The CDR3 region has the DNA TGTGCCTGGAGAAACGGAGGGGGCGCCCCAGATACGCAGTATTTT. This codes for CAWRNGGGAPDTQYF.

The rearrangement joins TRBV10-2 to TRBJ1-1; D ambiguous. Trimming removed 8 bases from V and 5 bases from J, with 24 bases in between. Germline V gives CDR1 WSHSY, CDR2 SAAADI. The CDR3 has 16 residues. CDR3 DNA sequence: TGCGCCAGCGTATACTTCGGGGAAGAGGTGAGTACTGAAGCTTTCTTT. The encoded protein is CASVYFGEEVSTEAFF.

The chain combines TRBV6-8 with TRBJ2-1; tentatively, D is TRBD2 (5 bases). This CDR3 contains 15 residues. V dropped 7 bases and J dropped 0 bases, with 13 bases sitting between them. Germline CDR1 is MNHGY and CDR2 is SAAAGT. CDR3 residues: CASIQRYSSYNEQFF. CDR3 coding DNA: TGTGCCAGCATTCAGCGGTACAGCTCCTACAATGAGCAGTTCTTC.

V and J are TRBV4-2 and TRBJ2-1, with TRBD1 as a possible D gene (6 bases). V gave up 0 bases and J gave up 9 bases, with 18 bases separating them. Germline values: CDR1 LGHNA, CDR2 YNFKEQ. This CDR3 has 16 amino acids. CDR3 in amino acids: CASSQDQKQGEGEQFF. The CDR3 DNA follows: TGTGCCAGCAGCCAAGATCAGAAACAGGGTGAAGGTGAGCAGTTCTTC.

The V and J genes are TRBV9 and TRBJ2-1; D is undetermined. V lost 0 bases, J lost 0 bases, and 4 bases lay in between. In germline, CDR1 is SGDLS, CDR2 YYNGEE. This CDR3 contains 14 residues. Here the CDR3 DNA reads TGTGCCAGCAGCGTAGAGAGCTCCTACAATGAGCAGTTCTTC. Translated, it gives CASSVESSYNEQFF.

The CDR3 protein is CASSQDAGQGVYEQYF. DNA of the CDR3: TGTGCCAGCAGCCAAGATGCAGGACAGGGGGTCTACGAGCAGTACTTC. The chain couples TRBV4-2 to TRBJ2-7; 10 nucleotides agree with TRBD1. Germline CDR1 LGHNA, CDR2 YNFKEQ. This CDR3 comprises 16 residues. Trimming removed 0 bases from V and 3 bases from J; junction bases left unmatched: 5.

Here the CDR3 reads CASSYQLLSGTEAFF. DNA for the CDR3: TGTGCCAGCAGTTATCAATTGTTAAGCGGGACTGAAGCTTTCTTT. The V call is TRBV27, the J call TRBJ1-1; D is undetermined. V dropped 4 bases and J dropped 5 bases, with 17 bases sitting between them. Looked up from germline, CDR1 is MNHEY and CDR2 is SMNVEV (reference sequence). The CDR3 runs 15 residues.

This chain joins TRBV11-3 and TRBJ2-3; D not resolved. Trimming pared 5 bases from V and 3 bases from J, leaving 15 bases between. The CDR3 consists of 15 residues. Germline V gives CDR1 SGHNT, CDR2 YENEEA. The CDR3 DNA reads as TGTGCCAGCAGCCAGTCACGGGTCGCGACAGATACGCAGTATTTT. Translated, it gives CASSQSRVATDTQYF.

This chain joins TRBV7-2 and TRBJ1-2, with 7 bases lining up with TRBD1. Germline V lookup: CDR1 SGHTA, CDR2 FQGNSA. The CDR3 loop spans 15 amino acids. V lost 5 bases, J lost 4 bases, and 10 bases stayed unmatched. CDR3 in amino acids: CASSPDRAFGYGYTF. The CDR3 DNA sequence: TGTGCCAGCAGCCCAGACAGGGCGTTTGGCTATGGCTACACCTTC.

The chain couples TRBV5-4 to TRBJ2-3; 7 bases align to TRBD2. The V segment lost 4 bases and the J segment 1 base; nucleotides outside the gene matches: 6. Germline V gene lookup returns CDR1 SGHNT and CDR2 YYREEE (reference sequence). This CDR3 has 15 amino acids. CDR3 protein: CASSPGGDRTDTQYF. CDR3 sequence (DNA): TGTGCCAGCAGCCCTGGGGGGGATCGCACAGATACGCAGTATTTT.

V and J are TRBV7-9 and TRBJ1-5; D remains unclear. CDR3 length: 14 residues. Germline V gene lookup returns CDR1 SEHNR and CDR2 FQNEAQ (reference sequence). The germline V and J ends were trimmed by 3 bases and 5 bases, with 11 bases remaining between them. The DNA for the CDR3 is TGTGCCAGCAGCTTGAAGGGAGGAGATCAGCCCCAGCATTTT. Amino acid sequence: CASSLKGGDQPQHF.

This rearrangement joins TRBV19 to TRBJ2-5; D may be TRBD2 (5 bases). V was cut by 5 bases and J by 7 bases, with 14 bases left in between. There are 13 residues in the CDR3. Germline V gives CDR1 LNHDA, CDR2 SQIVND (reference sequence). The CDR3 bases are TGTGCCAGTAGTCGTACCCAACGGGGGACCCAGTACTTC. It specifies CASSRTQRGTQYF.